This T cell receptor (beta chain) was obtained from a study of OX40 agonist ivuxolimab in advanced cancers. Overall study: Ivuxolimab was administered intravenously to patients at 0.01 to 10 mg/kg every 2 weeks. Checkpoint inhibitors had been given previously to 40% of patients.

TCRdb's table, derived via immunoSEQ multiplex PCR, lists solely in-frame clones and lacks some. The sample includes approximately 68,000 clones, 88% of them seen just once. As regards this clone: Its antigen remains unidentified.

This CDR3 comprises 13 residues. Trimming shortened V by 10 bases and J by 0 bases, and 10 bases separated the two germline ends. Per the germline V gene, CDR1 is MNHNS and CDR2 is SASEGT. Sampling of blood occurred at baseline, cycle 4 day 1, and cycle 7 day 1. Whole-study results and caveats: Expansion of clones was among the lowest in partial responders at 0.1-3.0 mg/kg.

The chain combines TRBV6-1 with TRBJ1-5; no firm D call. The specimen comprised CD4+ or CD8+ T cells sorted from blood, sampled in a trial of the OX40 agonist ivuxolimab. This receptor was identified in an adult with an advanced solid tumor such as melanoma, head and neck, liver or kidney cancer. CDR3 sequence: CATKTISNQPQHF. Here the CDR3 DNA reads TGTGCCACCAAGACCATTAGCAATCAGCCCCAGCATTTT.